The clone carrying this T cell receptor beta chain was seen only a few times. Its cognate antigen is unknown. This specimen comes from a study of human T cells and chemical hapten exposure. Study details: The study lasted 20 to 25 weeks, and patients were dosed weekly with diphenylcyclopropenone on the scalp throughout. General study findings and limits: Donors had alopecia, so their immune response may differ from healthy people's.

MiXCR was run by TCRdb on the RACE reads, yielding one entry per CDR3 protein. Here the sample spans over 80,000 distinct CDR3 sequences, about 11% being singletons. Time point given: patch test 3, about 24 weeks after DPC sensitization. As for treatment: therapeutic diphenylcyclopropenone sensitization with weekly scalp DPC. The starting material was whole blood, obtained in connection with sensitization to the hapten diphenylcyclopropenone (DPC). The TCR comes from a woman under 40 with alopecia areata. Some clones in this sample may be carry-over from other donors' samples.

CDR3 loop: CASSVRGWEAPNEQFF. DNA for the CDR3: TGTGCCAGCAGTGTCCGGGGATGGGAGGCCCCCAATGAGCAGTTCTTC. The rearrangement uses TRBV27 and TRBJ2-1, with D perhaps matching TRBD2 (6 bases). Trimming shortened V by 5 bases and J by 6 bases, and 20 bases separated the two germline ends. This CDR3 is built from 16 residues. Germline V gene lookup returns CDR1 MNHEY and CDR2 SMNVEV (reference sequence).